This record looks at one T cell receptor beta chain sequence and its context. What it binds is not known. The data belong to a study of yellow fever vaccine responses in identical twins. Study-level points and caveats: Reports say the vaccine T cell response in twins looked partly convergent and partly personalized.

CDR1 is SQVTM and CDR2 is ANQGSEA in the germline V gene. V lost 4 bases and J 5 bases, leaving 11 bases between the germline ends. The CDR3 is 12 residues long. TCRdb analysed the RT-PCR reads with MiXCR anew, one entry per CDR3 protein. The sample lists about 23,000 distinct CDR3 sequences; 60% to 80% were seen once. The sequence was collected from a woman under 30 who received the yellow fever vaccine. The sample was T cells from blood (PBMCs), unsorted or a sorted subset (not recorded which), taken before or after yellow fever vaccination (not recorded which). The chain carries TRBV29-1 and TRBJ1-2; D unclear. The CDR3 DNA is TGCAGCGTTGGACACCGGAGGTATGGCTACACCTTC. Its translation: CSVGHRRYGYTF.